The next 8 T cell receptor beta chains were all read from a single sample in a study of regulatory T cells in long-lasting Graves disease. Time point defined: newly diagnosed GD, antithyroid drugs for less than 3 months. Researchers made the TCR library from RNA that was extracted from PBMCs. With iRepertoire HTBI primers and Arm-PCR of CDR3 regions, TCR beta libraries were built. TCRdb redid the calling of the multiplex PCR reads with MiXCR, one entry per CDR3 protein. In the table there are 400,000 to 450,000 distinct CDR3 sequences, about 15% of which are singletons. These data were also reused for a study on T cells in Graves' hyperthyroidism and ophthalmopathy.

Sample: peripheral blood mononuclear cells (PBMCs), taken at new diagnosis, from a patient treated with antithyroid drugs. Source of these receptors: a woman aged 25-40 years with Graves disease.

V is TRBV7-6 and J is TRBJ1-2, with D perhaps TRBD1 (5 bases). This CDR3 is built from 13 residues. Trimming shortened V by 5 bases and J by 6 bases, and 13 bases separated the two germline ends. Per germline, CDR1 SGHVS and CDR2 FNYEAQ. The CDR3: CASSPEAGHGYTF. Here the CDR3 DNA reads TGTGCCAGCAGCCCAGAGGCAGGGCATGGCTACACCTTC.

The CDR3, as DNA: TGCGCCAGCAGCTCCTGGACGGGGGAGACCCAGTACTTC. This sequence encodes CASSSWTGETQYF. The chain joins TRBV5-1 to TRBJ2-5, with a tentative D call TRBD2 (5 bases). The germline V gene encodes CDR1 SGHRS and CDR2 YFSETQ. This CDR3 is built from 13 residues. V was trimmed by 3 bases and J by 5 bases, leaving 11 bases between them.

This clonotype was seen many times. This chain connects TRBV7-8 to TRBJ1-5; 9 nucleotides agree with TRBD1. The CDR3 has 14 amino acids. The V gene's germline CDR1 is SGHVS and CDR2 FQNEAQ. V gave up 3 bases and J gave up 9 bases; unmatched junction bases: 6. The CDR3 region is CASSLGQGLGPQHF. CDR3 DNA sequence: TGTGCCAGCAGCTTGGGACAGGGCCTAGGGCCCCAGCATTTT.

In DNA form, the CDR3 reads TGTGCCAGTGGCCGGGACCCGGGGCCTCCGGTCGGTGAGCAGTTCTTC. Protein product: CASGRDPGPPVGEQFF. The gene calls are TRBV19 and TRBJ2-3, with D possibly being TRBD1 or TRBD2 (5 bases each). The J call may not be correct, given that the DNA end is closer to TRBJ2-1. This CDR3 spans 16 amino acids. Germline values: CDR1 LNHDA, CDR2 SQIVND (reference sequence).

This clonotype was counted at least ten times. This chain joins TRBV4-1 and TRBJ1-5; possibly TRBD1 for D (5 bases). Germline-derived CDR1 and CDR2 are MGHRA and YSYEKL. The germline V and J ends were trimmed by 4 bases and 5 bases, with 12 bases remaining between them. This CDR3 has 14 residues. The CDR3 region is CASSPQWGDQPQHF. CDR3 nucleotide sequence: TGCGCCAGCAGCCCCCAATGGGGCGATCAGCCCCAGCATTTT.

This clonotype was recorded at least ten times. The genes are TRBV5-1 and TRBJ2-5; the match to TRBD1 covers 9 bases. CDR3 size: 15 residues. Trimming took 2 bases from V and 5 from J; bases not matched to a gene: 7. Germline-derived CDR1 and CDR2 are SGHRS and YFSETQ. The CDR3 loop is CASSLTGQGGETQYF. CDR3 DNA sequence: TGCGCCAGCAGCTTAACGGGACAGGGTGGGGAGACCCAGTACTTC.

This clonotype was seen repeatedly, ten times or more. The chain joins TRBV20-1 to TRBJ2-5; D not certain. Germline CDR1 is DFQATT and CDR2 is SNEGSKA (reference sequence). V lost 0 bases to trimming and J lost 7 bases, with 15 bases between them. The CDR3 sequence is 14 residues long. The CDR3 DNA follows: TGCAGTGCTAGAGACACTCGGACCGGTCCGACCCAGTACTTC. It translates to CSARDTRTGPTQYF.

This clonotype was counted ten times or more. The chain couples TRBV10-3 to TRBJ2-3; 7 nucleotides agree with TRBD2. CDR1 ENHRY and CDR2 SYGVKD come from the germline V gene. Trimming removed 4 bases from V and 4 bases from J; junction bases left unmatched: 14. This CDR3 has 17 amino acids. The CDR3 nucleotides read TGTGCCATCAGTGGCCCGGAGGGTGCGGGAGCGGCAGATACGCAGTATTTT. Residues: CAISGPEGAGAADTQYF.